This entry features one T cell receptor beta chain sequence. The entry originates in a study of control samples from healthy donors and cancer patients. The CDR3 sequence is 15 residues long. V was trimmed by 5 bases and J by 4 bases, leaving 15 bases between them. From germline, CDR1 is SGHTA and CDR2 FQGNSA. The method was immunoSEQ multiplex PCR; TCRdb's version includes in-frame clones alone and lacks a portion of them. The sample gives about 150,000 clones, about 94% of which show up once; 2.4% is in the top ten. This TCR came from a man aged 50 or older in good health. The V and J genes are TRBV7-2 and TRBJ1-5; D is ambiguous. The specimen was blood. The CDR3 DNA is TGTGCCAGCAGCCCCGGTACTTGGTATAATCAGCCCCAGCATTTT. This sequence encodes CASSPGTWYNQPQHF.